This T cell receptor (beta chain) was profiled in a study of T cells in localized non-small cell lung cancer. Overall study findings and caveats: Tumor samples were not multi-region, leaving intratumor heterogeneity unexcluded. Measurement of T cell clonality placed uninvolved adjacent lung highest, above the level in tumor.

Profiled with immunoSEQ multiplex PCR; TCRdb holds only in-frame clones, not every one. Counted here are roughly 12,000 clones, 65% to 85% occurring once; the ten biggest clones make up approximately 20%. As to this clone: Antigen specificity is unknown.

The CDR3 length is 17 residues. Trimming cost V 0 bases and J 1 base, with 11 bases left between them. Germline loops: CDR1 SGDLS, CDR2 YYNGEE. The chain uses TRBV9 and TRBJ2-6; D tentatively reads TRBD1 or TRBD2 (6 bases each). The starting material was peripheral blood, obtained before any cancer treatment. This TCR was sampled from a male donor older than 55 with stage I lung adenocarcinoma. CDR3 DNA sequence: TGTGCCAGCAGCGTAGACGGGGGCGGATCTGGGGCCAACGTCCTGACTTTC. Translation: CASSVDGGGSGANVLTF. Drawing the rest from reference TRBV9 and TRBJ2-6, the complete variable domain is DSGVTQTPKHLITATGQRVTLRCSPRSGDLSVYWYQQSLDQGLQFLIQYYNGEERAKGNILERFSAQQFPDLHSELNLSSLELGDSALYFCASSVDGGGSGANVLTFGAGSRLTVL.